Below are 14 T cell receptor beta chains sequenced from a single sample in a study of blood T cell repertoires in COVID-19. The method was immunoSEQ multiplex PCR; TCRdb's version includes in-frame clones alone and lacks a portion of them. Of approximately 240,000 clones listed, roughly 88% were seen once; the top ten hold about 2.1%. Material: peripheral blood. The receptors were sampled from a woman aged 40 to 50 who had recovered from COVID-19.

The chain uses TRBV5-1 and TRBJ2-5, with D possibly matching TRBD2 (5 bases). The germline gives CDR1 SGHRS, CDR2 YFSETQ. This CDR3 has 15 amino acids. The V and J ends lost 4 bases and 3 bases respectively, with 16 bases between them. CDR3 coding DNA: TGCGCCAGCAGCCCGTCCAAAGGGCGGGAAGAGACCCAGTACTTC. It codes for CASSPSKGREETQYF.

This chain joins TRBV29-1 and TRBJ1-3, with a possible D match to TRBD1 (6 bases). CDR1 and CDR2 from the germline V gene are SQVTM and ANQGSEA. The CDR3 is 13 residues long. V lost 7 bases and J lost 0, with 10 bases in between. The CDR3 here is CSADRLSGNTIYF. Here the CDR3 DNA reads TGCAGCGCTGACAGGCTCTCTGGAAACACCATATATTTT.

The chain is built from TRBV11-2 and TRBJ2-1; possibly TRBD1 for D (6 bases). The CDR3 has 15 residues. V was shortened by 9 bases and J by 3 bases, with 18 bases between the two germline ends. Germline loops: CDR1 SGHAT, CDR2 FQNNGV. The CDR3 bases are TGTGCCAGTGACCAACAGGGAGTATACTACAATGAGCAGTTCTTC. The encoded protein is CASDQQGVYYNEQFF.

This chain uses TRBV7-9 with TRBJ2-5; D perhaps matches TRBD2 (7 bases). Trimming stripped 7 bases from V and 3 bases from J, with 15 bases between. This CDR3 spans 14 amino acids. CDR1 is SEHNR and CDR2 is FQNEAQ in the germline V gene (reference sequence). The CDR3 protein is CASTGGGVKETQYF. In DNA form, the CDR3 reads TGTGCCAGCACCGGAGGGGGGGTAAAAGAGACCCAGTACTTC.

This clone appeared once. The V gene is TRBV5-8, the J gene TRBJ1-4; no reliable D call. The CDR3 loop spans 15 amino acids. Germline values: CDR1 SGHTS, CDR2 YDEGEE. The V and J ends lost 4 bases and 5 bases respectively, with 15 bases between them. The CDR3 bases are TGTGCCAGCAGCCGCCAAGAGGCCGCCAATGAAAAACTGTTTTTT. This encodes CASSRQEAANEKLFF. Full variable domain (remainder filled in from reference TRBV5-8 and TRBJ1-4): EAGVTQSPTHLIKTRGQQATLRCSPISGHTSVYWYQQALGLGLQFLLWYDEGEERNRGNFPPRFSGRQFPNYSSELNVNALELEDSALYLCASSRQEAANEKLFFGSGTQLSVL.

This chain uses TRBV4-1 with TRBJ2-1; the match to TRBD2 covers 9 bases. The junction had 8 bases not matched to a gene; V was cut back by 1 base and J by 7 bases. The germline V gene has CDR1 MGHRA and CDR2 YSYEKL. The length of the CDR3 is 16 residues. This CDR3 reads CASSQALAGSRNEQFF. The CDR3 nucleotides read TGCGCCAGCAGCCAAGCCCTAGCGGGAAGTCGGAATGAGCAGTTCTTC.

The rearrangement uses TRBV7-2 and TRBJ2-2; TRBD1 aligns across 12 bases. V shed 1 base, J shed 6 bases, and the junction held 3 bases outside the gene matches. CDR1 and CDR2 (germline): SGHTA, FQGNSA. This CDR3 has 16 residues. CDR3 bases: TGTGCCAGCAGCTTAGGGGGACAGGGGGCATCCGGGGAGCTGTTTTTT. Encoded protein: CASSLGGQGASGELFF.

The V gene is TRBV25-1, the J gene TRBJ2-5; the match to TRBD1 covers 10 bases. J gave up 7 bases and V 7 bases, and 9 bases lay outside the gene matches. Germline assignment: CDR1 MGHDK and CDR2 SYGVNS. CDR3 length: 14 amino acids. CDR3 DNA sequence: TGTGCCAGCACGGACAGGGGGAAAGGAGTGACCCAGTACTTC. It encodes CASTDRGKGVTQYF.

This clone has just one count. The chain uses TRBV7-2 and TRBJ2-7; 8 nucleotides match TRBD1. The length of the CDR3 is 14 residues. Germline values: CDR1 SGHTA, CDR2 FQGNSA. The ends lost 2 bases at V and 2 bases at J; junction bases unmatched: 2. DNA for the CDR3: TGTGCCAGCAGCTTACAGGGGGCGACCTACGAGCAGTACTTC. Amino acid sequence: CASSLQGATYEQYF.

The rearrangement uses TRBV5-4 and TRBJ2-3, with D possibly being TRBD1 (6 bases). There are 15 residues in the CDR3. V gave up 0 bases and J gave up 0 bases, with 8 bases separating them. Germline lookup yields CDR1 SGHNT and CDR2 YYREEE (reference sequence). The CDR3, as DNA: TGTGCCAGCAGCTTGGAGGGACAAAGCACAGATACGCAGTATTTT. This codes for CASSLEGQSTDTQYF.

The chain has TRBV28 and TRBJ2-1; 8 nucleotides agree with TRBD1. V was pared by 3 bases and J by 7 bases, with 8 bases of the junction left unmatched. This CDR3 region has 15 residues. Looked up from germline, CDR1 is MDHEN and CDR2 is SYDVKM. In nucleotides, the CDR3 is TGTGCCAGCAGTTTGCCGAGCAGGGGGCGGAATGAGCAGTTCTTC. This translates into CASSLPSRGRNEQFF.

The chain uses TRBV11-3 and TRBJ1-6, with 9 positions matching TRBD1. The CDR3 is 15 residues long. The J segment lost 7 bases and the V segment lost 5 bases, leaving 6 bases of the junction unmatched. CDR1 SGHNT and CDR2 YENEEA come from the germline V gene. The CDR3 loop is CASSPSGTGNSPLHF. CDR3 DNA: TGTGCCAGCAGCCCCTCCGGGACAGGGAATTCACCCCTCCACTTT.

This clone has just one count. This rearrangement joins TRBV2 to TRBJ2-1, with TRBD1 as a possible D gene (6 bases). The germline V and J ends were trimmed by 6 bases and 0 bases, with 9 bases remaining between them. In germline, CDR1 is SNHLY, CDR2 FYNNEI. The CDR3 consists of 14 residues. The CDR3 DNA reads as TGTGCCAGCAGGATGGACAGCTCCTACAATGAGCAGTTCTTC. This encodes CASRMDSSYNEQFF.

This clone was seen a few times. The genes are TRBV11-2 and TRBJ2-1, with D tentatively TRBD2 (6 bases). The CDR3 is made up of 16 amino acids. Per the germline V gene, CDR1 is SGHAT and CDR2 is FQNNGV. V was cut by 1 base and J by 0 bases, with 10 bases left in between. The CDR3 DNA sequence: TGTGCCAGCAGCTTAGGGCCAGCGGGCTCCTACAATGAGCAGTTCTTC. Its translation: CASSLGPAGSYNEQFF.